The present T cell receptor (beta chain) was sequenced within a study of T cells in Graves' hyperthyroidism and ophthalmopathy. This clonotype occurred a few times. The source material, RNA transcripts, was used to amplify TCR beta CDR3 regions. HTBI primers were employed in a first-round RT-PCR of the TCR CDR3. From the multiplex PCR reads, TCRdb called clonotypes with MiXCR, one entry per CDR3 protein. This repertoire shows a few hundred thousand distinct CDR3 sequences, less than 15% found once; its top ten account for about an eighth. In germline, CDR1 is SEHNR, CDR2 FQNEAQ (reference sequence). V gave up 5 bases and J gave up 9 bases, with 17 bases separating them. The CDR3 totals 14 residues. PBMCs were obtained from 10 ml fresh peripheral blood.

The chain is built from TRBV7-9 and TRBJ2-4; a possible D gene is TRBD1 (6 bases). The source of this sequence is a woman aged 40 to 55 with Graves' hyperthyroidism that later progressed to Graves' ophthalmopathy. The sample comprised blood. The CDR3 loop is CASSTSSGHFIQYF. Here the CDR3 DNA reads TGTGCCAGCAGCACTAGTTCGGGACATTTCATTCAGTACTTC.